This T cell receptor beta chain came from a study of blood T cell repertoires in COVID-19. Study at large: PBMCs, B-cell-depleted T cells, or T cells provided the cDNA or gDNA that made up the material.

CDR3 length equals 17 residues. Clones were sequenced by immunoSEQ multiplex PCR, and TCRdb holds only the in-frame ones, with some missing. Here the sample spans 200,000 to 300,000 clones, 84% being singletons. The clonotype comes from a man aged 35 to 55 who had recovered from COVID-19. V usage is TRBV21-1 and J usage is TRBJ1-2. TRBV21-1 is deemed a pseudogene. The material sequenced was peripheral blood. The CDR3 nucleotides read TGTGCCAGCAGCAAAGAAGGTGAGAGACTTCCCAACTATGGCTACACCTTC. Amino acids: CASSKEGERLPNYGYTF.